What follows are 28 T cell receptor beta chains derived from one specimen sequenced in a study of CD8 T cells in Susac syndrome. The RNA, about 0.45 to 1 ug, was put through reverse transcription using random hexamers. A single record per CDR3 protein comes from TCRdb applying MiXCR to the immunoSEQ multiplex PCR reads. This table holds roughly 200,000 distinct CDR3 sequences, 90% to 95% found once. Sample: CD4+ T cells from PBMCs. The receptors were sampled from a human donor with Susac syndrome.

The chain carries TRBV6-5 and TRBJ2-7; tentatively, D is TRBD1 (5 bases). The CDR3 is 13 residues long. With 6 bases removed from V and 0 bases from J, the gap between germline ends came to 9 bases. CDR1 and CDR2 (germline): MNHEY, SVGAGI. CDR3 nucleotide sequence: TGTGCCAGCAGCCCGACAGTCTCCTACGAGCAGTACTTC. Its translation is CASSPTVSYEQYF.

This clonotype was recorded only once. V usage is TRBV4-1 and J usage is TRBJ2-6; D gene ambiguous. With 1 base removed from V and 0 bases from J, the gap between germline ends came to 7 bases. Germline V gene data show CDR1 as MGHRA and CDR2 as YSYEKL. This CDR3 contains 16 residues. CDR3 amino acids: CASSQVSASGANVLTF. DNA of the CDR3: TGCGCCAGCAGCCAAGTTTCGGCCTCTGGGGCCAACGTCCTGACTTTC.

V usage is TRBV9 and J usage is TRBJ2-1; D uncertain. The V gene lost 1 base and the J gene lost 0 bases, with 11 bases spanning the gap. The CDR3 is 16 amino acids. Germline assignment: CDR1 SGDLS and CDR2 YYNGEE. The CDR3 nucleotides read TGTGCCAGCAGCGTACTCGGTGGATACTCCTACAATGAGCAGTTCTTC. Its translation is CASSVLGGYSYNEQFF.

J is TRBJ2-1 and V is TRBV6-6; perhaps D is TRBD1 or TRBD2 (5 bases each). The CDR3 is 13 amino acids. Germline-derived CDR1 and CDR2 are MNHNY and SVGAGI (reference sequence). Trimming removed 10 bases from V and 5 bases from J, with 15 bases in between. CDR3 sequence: CATFSGTNNEQFF. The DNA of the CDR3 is TGTGCCACCTTTTCGGGGACGAACAATGAGCAGTTCTTC.

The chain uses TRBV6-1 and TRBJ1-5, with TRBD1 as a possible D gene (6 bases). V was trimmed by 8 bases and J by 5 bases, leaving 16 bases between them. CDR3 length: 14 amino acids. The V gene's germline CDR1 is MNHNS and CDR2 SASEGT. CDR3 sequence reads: CASRQQGYYQPQHF. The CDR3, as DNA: TGTGCCAGCCGTCAACAGGGCTATTATCAGCCCCAGCATTTT.

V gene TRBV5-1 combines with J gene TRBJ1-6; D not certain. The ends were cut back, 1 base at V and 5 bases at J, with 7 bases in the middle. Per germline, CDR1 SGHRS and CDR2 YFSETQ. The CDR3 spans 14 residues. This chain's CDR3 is CASSLSGDNSPLHF. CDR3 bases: TGCGCCAGCAGCTTGTCCGGGGATAATTCACCCCTCCACTTT.

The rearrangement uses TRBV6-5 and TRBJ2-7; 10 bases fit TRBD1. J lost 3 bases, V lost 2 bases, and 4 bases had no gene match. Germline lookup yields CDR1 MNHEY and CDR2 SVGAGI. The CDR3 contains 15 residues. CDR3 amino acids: CASSYTGTGVYEQYF. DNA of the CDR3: TGTGCCAGCAGTTACACCGGGACAGGGGTCTACGAGCAGTACTTC.

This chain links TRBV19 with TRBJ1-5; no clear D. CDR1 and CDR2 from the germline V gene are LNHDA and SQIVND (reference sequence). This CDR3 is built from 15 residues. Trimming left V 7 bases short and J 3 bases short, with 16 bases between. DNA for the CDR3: TGTGCCAGTACCGAAATCGGACTCACCAATCAGCCCCAGCATTTT. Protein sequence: CASTEIGLTNQPQHF.

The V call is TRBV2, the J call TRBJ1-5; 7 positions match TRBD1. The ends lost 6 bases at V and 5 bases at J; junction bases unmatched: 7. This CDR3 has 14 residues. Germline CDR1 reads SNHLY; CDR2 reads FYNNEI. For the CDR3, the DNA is TGTGCCAGCAGAGACGACAGGGATCATCAGCCCCAGCATTTT. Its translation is CASRDDRDHQPQHF.

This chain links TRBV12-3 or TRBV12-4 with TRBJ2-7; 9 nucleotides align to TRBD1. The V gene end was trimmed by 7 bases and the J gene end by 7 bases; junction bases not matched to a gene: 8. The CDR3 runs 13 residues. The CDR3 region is CASMGQGTGEQYF. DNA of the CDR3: TGTGCCAGCATGGGACAGGGAACTGGAGAGCAGTACTTC.

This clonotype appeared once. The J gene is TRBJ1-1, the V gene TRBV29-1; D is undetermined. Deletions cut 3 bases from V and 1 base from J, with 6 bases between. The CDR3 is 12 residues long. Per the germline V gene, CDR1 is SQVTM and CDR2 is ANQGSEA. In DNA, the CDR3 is TGCAGCGTTGAGAGGCGGAACACTGAAGCTTTCTTT. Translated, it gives CSVERRNTEAFF.

The CDR3 sequence: CASSALNENQPQHF. The CDR3 bases are TGTGCCAGCAGTGCTTTGAACGAAAATCAGCCCCAGCATTTT. V is TRBV2 and J is TRBJ1-5, with unresolved D. V was shortened by 4 bases and J by 4 bases, with 11 bases between the two germline ends. Germline V gene lookup returns CDR1 SNHLY and CDR2 FYNNEI. This CDR3 contains 14 residues.

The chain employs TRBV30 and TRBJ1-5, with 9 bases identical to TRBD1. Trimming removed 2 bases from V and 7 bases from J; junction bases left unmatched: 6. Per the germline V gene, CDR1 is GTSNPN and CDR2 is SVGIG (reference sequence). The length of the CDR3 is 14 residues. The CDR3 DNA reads TGTGCCTGGAGTCTTGGGACAGGGAAGCAGCCCCAGCATTTT. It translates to CAWSLGTGKQPQHF.

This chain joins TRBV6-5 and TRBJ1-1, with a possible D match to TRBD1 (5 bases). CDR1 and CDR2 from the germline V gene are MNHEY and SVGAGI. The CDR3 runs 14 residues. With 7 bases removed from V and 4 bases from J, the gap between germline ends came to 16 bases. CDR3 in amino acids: CASNNGGGFTEAFF. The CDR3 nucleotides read TGTGCCAGCAATAATGGCGGGGGTTTCACTGAAGCTTTCTTT.

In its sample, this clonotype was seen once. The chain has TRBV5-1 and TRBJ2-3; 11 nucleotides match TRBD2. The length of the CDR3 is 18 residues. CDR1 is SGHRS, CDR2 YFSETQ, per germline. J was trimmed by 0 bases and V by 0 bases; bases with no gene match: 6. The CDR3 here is CASSLVLAGGPSTDTQYF. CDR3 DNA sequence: TGCGCCAGCAGCTTGGTATTAGCGGGAGGGCCCAGCACAGATACGCAGTATTTT. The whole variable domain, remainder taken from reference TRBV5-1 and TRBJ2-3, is KAGVTQTPRYLIKTRGQQVTLSCSPISGHRSVSWYQQTPGQGLQFLFEYFSETQRNKGNFPGRFSGRQFSNSRSEMNVSTLELGDSALYLCASSLVLAGGPSTDTQYFGPGTRLTVL.

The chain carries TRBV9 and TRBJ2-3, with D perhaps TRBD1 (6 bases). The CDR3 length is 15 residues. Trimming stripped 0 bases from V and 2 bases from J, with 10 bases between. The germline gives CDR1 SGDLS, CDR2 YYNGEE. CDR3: CASSVVGADTDTQYF. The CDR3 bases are TGTGCCAGCAGCGTAGTGGGGGCGGACACAGATACGCAGTATTTT.

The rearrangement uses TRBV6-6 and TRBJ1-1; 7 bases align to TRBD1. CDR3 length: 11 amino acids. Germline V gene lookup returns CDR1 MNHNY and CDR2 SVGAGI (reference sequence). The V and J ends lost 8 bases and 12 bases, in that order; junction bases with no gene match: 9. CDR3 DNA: TGTGCCAGCTCCGGGACAGCTAGAACTTTCTTT. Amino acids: CASSGTARTFF.

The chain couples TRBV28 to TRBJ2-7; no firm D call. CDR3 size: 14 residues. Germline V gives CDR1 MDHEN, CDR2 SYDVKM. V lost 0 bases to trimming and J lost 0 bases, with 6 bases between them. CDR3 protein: CASSLWGSSYEQYF. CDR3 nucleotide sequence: TGTGCCAGCAGTTTATGGGGCAGCTCCTACGAGCAGTACTTC.

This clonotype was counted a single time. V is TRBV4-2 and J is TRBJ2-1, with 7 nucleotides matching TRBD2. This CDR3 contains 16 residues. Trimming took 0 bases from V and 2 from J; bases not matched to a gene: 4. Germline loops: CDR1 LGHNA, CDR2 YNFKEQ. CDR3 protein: CASSQDGGGTYNEQFF. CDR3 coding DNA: TGTGCCAGCAGCCAAGACGGGGGAGGGACCTACAATGAGCAGTTCTTC.

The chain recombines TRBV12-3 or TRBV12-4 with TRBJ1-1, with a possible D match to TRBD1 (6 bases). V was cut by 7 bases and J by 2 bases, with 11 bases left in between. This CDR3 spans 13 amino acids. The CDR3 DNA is TGTGCCAGCACGGGACAATTCAACACTGAAGCTTTCTTT. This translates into CASTGQFNTEAFF.

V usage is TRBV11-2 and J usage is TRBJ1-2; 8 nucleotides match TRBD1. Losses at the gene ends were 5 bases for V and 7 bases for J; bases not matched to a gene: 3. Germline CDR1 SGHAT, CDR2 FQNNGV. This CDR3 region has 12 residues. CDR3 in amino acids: CASSHTGGGYTF. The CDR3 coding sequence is TGTGCCAGCAGCCACACAGGGGGTGGCTACACCTTC.

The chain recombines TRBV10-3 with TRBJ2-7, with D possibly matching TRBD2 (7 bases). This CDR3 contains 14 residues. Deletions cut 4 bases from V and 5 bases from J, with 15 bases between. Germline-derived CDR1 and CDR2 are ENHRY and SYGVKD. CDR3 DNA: TGTGCCATCAGTGGTCTCGGGGGGCCCGACGAGCAGTACTTC. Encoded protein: CAISGLGGPDEQYF.

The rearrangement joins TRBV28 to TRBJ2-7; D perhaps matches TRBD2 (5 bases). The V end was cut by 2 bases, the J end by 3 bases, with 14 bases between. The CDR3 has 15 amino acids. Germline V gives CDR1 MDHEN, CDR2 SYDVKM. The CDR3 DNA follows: TGTGCCAGCAGTTTAGGATCCGGGGTCGGCTACGAGCAGTACTTC. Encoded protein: CASSLGSGVGYEQYF. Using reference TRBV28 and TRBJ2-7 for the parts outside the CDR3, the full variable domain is DVKVTQSSRYLVKRTGEKVFLECVQDMDHENMFWYRQDPGLGLRLIYFSYDVKMKEKGDIPEGYSVSREKKERFSLILESASTNQTSMYLCASSLGSGVGYEQYFGPGTRLTVT.

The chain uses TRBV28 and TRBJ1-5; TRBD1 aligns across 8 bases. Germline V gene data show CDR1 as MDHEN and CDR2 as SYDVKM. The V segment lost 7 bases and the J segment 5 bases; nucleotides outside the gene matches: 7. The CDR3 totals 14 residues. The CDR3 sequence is CASNSGQGDQPQHF. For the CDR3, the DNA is TGTGCCAGCAACTCCGGACAGGGAGATCAGCCCCAGCATTTT.

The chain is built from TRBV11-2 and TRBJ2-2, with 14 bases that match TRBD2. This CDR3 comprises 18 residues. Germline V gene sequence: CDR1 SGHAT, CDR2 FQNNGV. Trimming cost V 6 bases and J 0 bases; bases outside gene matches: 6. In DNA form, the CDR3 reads TGTGCCAGCAGACGACCGGGACTAGCGGGGGCGAACACCGGGGAGCTGTTTTTT. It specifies CASRRPGLAGANTGELFF. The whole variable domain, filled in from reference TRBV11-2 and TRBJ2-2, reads EAGVAQSPRYKIIEKRQSVAFWCNPISGHATLYWYQQILGQGPKLLIQFQNNGVVDDSQLPKDRFSAERLKGVDSTLKIQPAKLEDSAVYLCASRRPGLAGANTGELFFGEGSRLTVL.

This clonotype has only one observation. The DNA for the CDR3 is TGTGCCAGCAGCGTAGAAAGAAACACTGAAGCTTTCTTT. This sequence encodes CASSVERNTEAFF. The chain couples TRBV9 to TRBJ1-1; D unresolved. With 0 bases removed from V and 2 bases from J, the gap between germline ends came to 5 bases. The CDR3 sequence is 13 residues long. CDR1 and CDR2 from the germline V gene are SGDLS and YYNGEE.

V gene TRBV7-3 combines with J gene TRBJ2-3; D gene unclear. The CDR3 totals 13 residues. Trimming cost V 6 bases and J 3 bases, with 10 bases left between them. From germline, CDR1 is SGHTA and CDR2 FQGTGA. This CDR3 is CASSISITDTQYF. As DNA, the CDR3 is TGTGCCAGCAGTATAAGTATTACAGATACGCAGTATTTT.

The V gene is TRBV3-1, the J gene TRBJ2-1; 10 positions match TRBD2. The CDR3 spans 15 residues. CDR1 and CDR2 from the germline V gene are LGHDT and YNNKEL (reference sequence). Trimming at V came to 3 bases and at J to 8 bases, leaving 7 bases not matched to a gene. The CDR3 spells CASSQGSSGSDEQFF. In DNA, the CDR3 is TGTGCCAGCAGCCAGGGTTCTAGCGGGAGCGATGAGCAGTTCTTC.